The T cell receptor (beta chain) described here comes from a study of T-cell reconstitution after alpha-beta-depleted transplantation in children. General study findings and limits: Where some patients showed high TCRbeta diversity at day 60, it came from recipient T cells and thymic progenitors that had survived. By about two months after transplant, alpha-beta T cells reportedly arose from several hundred graft clones that had expanded.

This CDR3 is 14 amino acids long. Trimming pared 1 base from V and 14 bases from J, leaving 20 bases between. CDR1 and CDR2 from the germline V gene are MGHRA and YSYEKL. Molecular barcoding with unique molecular identifiers was used for the TCRbeta library. TCRdb itself ran the PCR reads through MiXCR, one entry per CDR3 protein. This table has about a million distinct CDR3 sequences, roughly 29% appearing once. With regard to this clonotype: Its antigen is currently unknown.

The clonotype was recovered from a boy in the first two years of life who had a stem cell transplant for SCID, so the T cells may come from the graft donor. This rearrangement joins TRBV4-1 to TRBJ2-5; D unclear. Here the sequenced sample was PBMCs, mostly from graft donor cells, taken 360 days after TCRalphabeta/CD19-depleted stem cell transplant. As DNA, the CDR3 is TGCGCCAGCAGCCAAGCAGATTTACCCCCGAACTTATACTTC. Translating it yields CASSQADLPPNLYF.